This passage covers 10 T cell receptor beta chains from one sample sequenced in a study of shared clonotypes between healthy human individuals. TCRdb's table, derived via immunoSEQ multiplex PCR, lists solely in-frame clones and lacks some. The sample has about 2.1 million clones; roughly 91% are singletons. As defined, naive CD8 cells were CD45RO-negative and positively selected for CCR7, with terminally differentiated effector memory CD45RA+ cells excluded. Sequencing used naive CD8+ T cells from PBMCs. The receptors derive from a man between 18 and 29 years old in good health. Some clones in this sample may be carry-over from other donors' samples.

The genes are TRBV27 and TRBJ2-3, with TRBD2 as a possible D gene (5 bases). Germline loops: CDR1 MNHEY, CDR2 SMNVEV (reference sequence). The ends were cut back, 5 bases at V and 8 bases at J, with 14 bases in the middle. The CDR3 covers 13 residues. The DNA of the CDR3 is TGTGCCAGCAGTGCGACCCCTCGGGGTACGCAGTATTTT. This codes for CASSATPRGTQYF.

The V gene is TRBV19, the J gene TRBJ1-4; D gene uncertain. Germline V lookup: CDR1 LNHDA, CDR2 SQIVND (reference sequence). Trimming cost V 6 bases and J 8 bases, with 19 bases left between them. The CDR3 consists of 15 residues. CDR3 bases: TGTGCCAGTAGCCACTCACTCACGTTGTACGAAAAACTGTTTTTT. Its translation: CASSHSLTLYEKLFF.

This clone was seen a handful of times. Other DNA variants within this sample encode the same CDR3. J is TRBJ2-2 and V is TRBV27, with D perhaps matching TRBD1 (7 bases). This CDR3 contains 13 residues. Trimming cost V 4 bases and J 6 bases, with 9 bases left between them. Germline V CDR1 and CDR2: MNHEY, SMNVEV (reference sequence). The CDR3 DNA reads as TGTGCCAGCAGTTCCAGGGGGGCCGGGGAGCTGTTTTTT. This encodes CASSSRGAGELFF.

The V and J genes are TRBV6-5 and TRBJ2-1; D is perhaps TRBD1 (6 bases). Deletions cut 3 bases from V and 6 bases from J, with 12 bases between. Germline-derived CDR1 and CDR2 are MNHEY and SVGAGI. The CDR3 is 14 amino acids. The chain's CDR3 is CASSYSQGSNEQFF. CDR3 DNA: TGTGCCAGCAGTTATTCCCAGGGGAGCAATGAGCAGTTCTTC.

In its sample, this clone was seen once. The CDR3 here is CASSLENRGETQYF. DNA of the CDR3: TGTGCCAGCAGCTTAGAAAACAGGGGGGAGACCCAGTACTTC. The rearrangement uses TRBV13 and TRBJ2-5, with 8 bases matching TRBD1. The ends lost 1 base at V and 5 bases at J; junction bases unmatched: 3. From germline, CDR1 is PRHDT and CDR2 FYEKMQ (reference sequence). The CDR3 runs 14 residues. Filled out from reference TRBV13 and TRBJ2-5, the complete variable domain reads AAGVIQSPRHLIKEKRETATLKCYPIPRHDTVYWYQQGPGQDPQFLISFYEKMQSDKGSIPDRFSAQQFSDYHSELNMSSLELGDSALYFCASSLENRGETQYFGPGTRLLVL.

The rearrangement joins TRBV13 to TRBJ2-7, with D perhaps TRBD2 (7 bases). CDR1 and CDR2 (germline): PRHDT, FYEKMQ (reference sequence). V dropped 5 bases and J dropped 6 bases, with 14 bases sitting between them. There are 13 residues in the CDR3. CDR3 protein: CASSPSGGPEQYF. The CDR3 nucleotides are TGTGCCAGCAGCCCGTCCGGGGGGCCCGAGCAGTACTTC.

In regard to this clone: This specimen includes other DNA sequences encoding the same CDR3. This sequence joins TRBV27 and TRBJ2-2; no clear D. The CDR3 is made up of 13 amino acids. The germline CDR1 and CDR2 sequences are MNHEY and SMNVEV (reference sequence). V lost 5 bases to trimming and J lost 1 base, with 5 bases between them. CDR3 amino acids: CASSPLNTGELFF. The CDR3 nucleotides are TGTGCCAGCAGTCCTTTGAACACCGGGGAGCTGTTTTTT.

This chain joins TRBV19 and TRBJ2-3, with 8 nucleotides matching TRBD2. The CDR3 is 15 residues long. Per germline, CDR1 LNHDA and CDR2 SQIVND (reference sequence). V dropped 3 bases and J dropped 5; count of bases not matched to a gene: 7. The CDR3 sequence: CASSIRAGGKDTQYF. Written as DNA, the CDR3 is TGTGCCAGTAGTATTAGGGCGGGAGGTAAAGATACGCAGTATTTT.

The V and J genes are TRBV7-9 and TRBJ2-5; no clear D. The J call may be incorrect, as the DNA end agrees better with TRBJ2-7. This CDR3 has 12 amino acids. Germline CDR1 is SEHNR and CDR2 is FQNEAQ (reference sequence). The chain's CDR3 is CASSLTPYEQYF. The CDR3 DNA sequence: TGTGCCAGCAGCTTAACTCCCTACGAGCAGTACTTC.

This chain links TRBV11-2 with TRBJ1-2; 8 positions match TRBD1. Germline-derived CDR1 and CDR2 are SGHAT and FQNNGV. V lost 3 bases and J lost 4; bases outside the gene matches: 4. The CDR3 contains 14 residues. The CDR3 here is CASSLGQDAYGYTF. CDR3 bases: TGTGCCAGCAGCTTGGGACAGGATGCCTATGGCTACACCTTC.